This T cell receptor (beta chain) was sequenced during a study of T cell repertoires in cytomegalovirus infection (dated by TCRdb to about 2019). Background on the whole study: The peptide stimulations were aimed at well-studied HLA-B-restricted epitopes as well as recently identified HLA-C-restricted CMV epitopes, whose presentation resists viral immunomodulation. Because public TCR beta signatures pointed to carriage of CMV infection together with the matching HLA type, the HLA type of each donor mattered for the analysis. What the work shows at the level of the full study, not this receptor alone: The ex vivo response was dominated by HLA-C-restricted CMV-specific TCR beta clonotypes, which also provided the single most frequent clonotype in two of eight donors. Carriers of CMV infection plus the relevant HLA type were discriminated by the cumulative frequency of public TCR beta family members in the study cohort and in an independent approximately 400-donor cohort.

TCRdb lists the instrument as Illumina HiSeq 1500. The raw public data were reprocessed by TCRdb itself: fastp quality trimming at Q25, MiXCR clonotype calling, in-frame beta chains only. Identical CDR3 protein sequences are pooled into one entry, listed with their most common genes and DNA. The sample records roughly 700,000 distinct CDR3 sequences, around 32% of which are singletons. The ten largest clones represent 15% to 20% of the sample. This clonotype has ten or more counts. The clone's antigen remains unknown. The sample holds no much larger clone one base away, and base qualities are not on file. Reading the label with the study, this specimen's treatment or condition is: in vitro stimulation with specific CMV peptide epitopes to enrich CMV-specific T cells. The CDR3 contains 13 residues, cysteine and phenylalanine counted. The kept DNA is CDR3 alone, 39 bases in frame from the first base. The junction carries 14 bases between V and J, which are trimmed by 4 bases and 10 bases respectively. Looking up the germline V gene yields CDR1 SGHTA and CDR2 FQGNSA.

The clonotype was recovered from a human donor in good health (CMV status not recorded). Some clones in this sample may be carry-over from other donors' samples. Here the chain combines TRBV7-2 and TRBJ2-1, with a tentative D gene TRBD1 over 6 matching bases. This specimen was cultured PBMCs, taken from culture after CMV antigen stimulation. DNA sequence: TGTGCCAGCAGCTCTCACAGGGTTCGGGAGCAGTTCTTC. Translated, it gives CASSSHRVREQFF.